These T cell receptor beta chains were read from a single sample in a study of cytomegalovirus exposure and HLA in healthy donors. The assay was immunoSEQ multiplex PCR, and TCRdb's table has in-frame clones only and misses some. The sample lists fewer than 200,000 clones; 85% to 90% were seen once. Sequencing was carried out using PBMCs. Receptors were obtained from a woman between 18 and 30 years old in good health and CMV-seropositive. The CDR3 runs from the conserved cysteine through the conserved F or W. D genes are given only for firm matches. Expanded clones are given a class, and other clones once, few, many or no size at all.

v_gene,j_gene,d_gene,abundance,CDR3nt,CDR3aa
TRBV14,TRBJ2-5,NA,NA,TGTGCCAGCAGCCAAGTTAAAGAGACCCAGTACTTC,CASSQVKETQYF
TRBV7-9,TRBJ1-2,TRBD1,NA,TGTGCCAGCAGCCACGGGACAGGGGAAGACTATGGCTACACCTTC,CASSHGTGEDYGYTF
TRBV7-9,TRBJ2-5,TRBD1,NA,TGTGCCAGCAGATCGGACAGGGGAAGGGAGACCCAGTACTTC,CASRSDRGRETQYF
TRBV6-6,TRBJ1-2,TRBD1,NA,TGTGCCAGCAGCCCCGGGACAGGGGTAAGCTATGGCTACACCTTC,CASSPGTGVSYGYTF
TRBV30,TRBJ2-1,NA,NA,TGTGCCTGGAGTACCCAGGACTTAACTGAGCAGTTCTTC,CAWSTQDLTEQFF
TRBV4-1,TRBJ2-3,NA,NA,TGCGCCAGCAGCCGTTCCCGGGCAGATACGCAGTATTTT,CASSRSRADTQYF
TRBV20-1,TRBJ2-7,TRBD2,once,TGCAGTGCTAGAGATGGGAGGGGGCAGTACTTC,CSARDGRGQYF
TRBV27,TRBJ1-1,NA,NA,TGTGCCAGCCGCCGGGCGGGGTTTTATAACACTGAAGCTTTCTTT,CASRRAGFYNTEAFF
TRBV5-4,TRBJ1-1,NA,NA,TGTGCCAGCAGCTTGGACGGACTTGGCACTGAAGCTTTCTTT,CASSLDGLGTEAFF
TRBV7-8,TRBJ1-2,NA,NA,TGTGCCAGCAGCTTCGGTTCGCAGGTCATTATGAATGGCTACACCTTC,CASSFGSQVIMNGYTF
TRBV11-3,TRBJ1-2,TRBD1,NA,TGTGCCAGCAGCCTGGGTGGGTTGGCAGGGGGCAACTATGGCTACACCTTC,CASSLGGLAGGNYGYTF
TRBV21-1,TRBJ2-3,NA,NA,TGTCCAACCCCGAGACACAGACTAGCAGATACGCAGTATTTT,CPTPRHRLADTQYF
TRBV6-5,TRBJ2-7,TRBD2,NA,TGTGCCAGCAGAGATGGGGGGGAGGAAACCCACGAGCAGTACTTC,CASRDGGEETHEQYF
TRBV5-4,TRBJ2-7,NA,NA,TGTGCCAGCAGCTTTAGGACAGCCACCTACGAGCAGTACTTC,CASSFRTATYEQYF
TRBV19,TRBJ2-3,NA,once,TGTGCCAGTACTGGGGCTTTGAGCACAGATACGCAGTATTTT,CASTGALSTDTQYF
TRBV5-8,TRBJ2-5,NA,NA,TGTGCCAGCAGCCAGGAGGGGATGGGAGAGACCCAGTACTTC,CASSQEGMGETQYF
TRBV19,TRBJ2-5,NA,NA,TGTGCCAGTAGCCCGACTTGGGGAGGAGAGACCCAGTACTTC,CASSPTWGGETQYF
TRBV5-1,TRBJ1-1,NA,NA,TGCGCCAGCAGCTTGAGCCCAGGGTGGGTCACTGAAGCTTTCTTT,CASSLSPGWVTEAFF
TRBV4-2,TRBJ2-1,TRBD1,NA,TGTGCCAGCAGCCAAACAGGGGGAATTGAGCAGTTCTTC,CASSQTGGIEQFF
TRBV28,TRBJ2-6,NA,NA,TGTGCCAGCAGCCCACTGACAGACTCGGGGGCCAACGTCCTGACTTTC,CASSPLTDSGANVLTF
TRBV6-5,TRBJ1-1,TRBD1,NA,TGTGCCAGCAGTTGGTCCCGACAGGGGGCGAATACTGAAGCTTTCTTT,CASSWSRQGANTEAFF